This record looks at one T cell receptor (beta chain) sequence and its context. Its antigen target is currently unknown. No quality values exist for individual bases; no much larger clone is one base distant. These data come from a study of T cell clonotyping in hematopoietic cell transplantation (dated by TCRdb to the early 2020s). Broadly, across the study: Recipient samples taken before transplant were collected after cytoreduction. A total of about 140 blood samples were gathered in the study from approximately 32 consecutive transplant recipients along with their related donors. Patients were recruited between September 2015 and January 2017 and followed until late 2020 or death. The full study reports these points: Broader posttransplant TCR repertoire diversity was predicted by donor and pretransplant recipient Inverse Simpson Index values. Recipient repertoires showed only a small fraction of overlap with donor repertoires, and over 95% appeared de novo at the given depth. The sample size was limited and the cells went unsorted, which meant the CD4 and CD8 repertoire contributions could not be told apart. A decrease in recipient TCR diversity was observed after transplant, and a progressive increase in pathologically expanded clonotypes was seen from day 30 to day 180.

The CDR3 covers 15 residues, taking in both the cysteine and the phenylalanine. The entry retains the CDR3 DNA only, 45 bases that are in frame from base 1. The germline V gene sets CDR1 to SGHRS and CDR2 to YFSETQ. Unmatched junction bases come to 9, with V trimmed by 4 bases and J by 7 bases. TCR beta CDR3 regions were amplified from genomic DNA with the immunoSEQ assay, a bias-controlled multiplex PCR using V- and J-specific primers. In a second PCR step, the CDR3 amplicons were tagged with a proprietary barcode plus Illumina adapter sequences. An Illumina MiSeq instrument was used to sequence the CDR3 libraries. In the paper's pipeline: Export and quality control were done with immunoSEQ Analyzer 3.0, while downstream analyses used R Bioconductor and Immunarch. Only productive rearrangements in the normalized downsampled data set were used to calculate repertoire metrics. In the normalized cohort, clonotypes with more than 5 templates were defined as pathologically expanded. The Inverse Simpson Index served as the measure of repertoire diversity. The non-normalized data set was used for CMV-specificity analyses so that all clonotypes could be captured. TCRdb limited this immuneACCESS table to in-frame rearrangements with V and J called. A share of clones is missing; checked studies link under half to unresolved V genes, and the rest is unexplained. The V and J calls and clone size come from that table; D and trimming were worked out from the DNA. A total of tens of thousands of clones appear in this sample, roughly 95% of them only once. In total, the top ten clones hold approximately 1.8% of the sample.

The intended sense of this specimen's time point label: recipient sample about 28 days before transplant, after cytoreduction. Blood samples were obtained from recipients approximately 28 days before transplant and at days 30, 100 and 180 after transplant. Using Nuclei Lysis Solution, genomic DNA was extracted from unfractionated peripheral blood mononuclear cells that were either fresh or cryopreserved. This sequence uses TRBV5-1 and TRBJ2-7; 12 bases in the junction line up with TRBD1. The source was peripheral blood mononuclear cells, collected before stem cell transplant. The TCR originated in a woman in her forties or fifties with acute myeloid leukemia. Some clones in this sample may be carry-over from other donors' samples. The CDR3 amino acid sequence is: CASSVSGQGAGEQYF. The bases are TGCGCCAGCAGCGTTTCGGGACAGGGGGCAGGAGAGCAGTACTTC.